This TCR beta chain was profiled in a study of blood T cells in healthy people across ages (dated by TCRdb to between 2015 and 2016). For the study in its entirety: In model experiments, template switching captured roughly one uniquely barcoded TCR beta cDNA molecule for every two T cells. Using deep sequencing normalized with unique cDNA molecular identifiers, the study measured how TCR beta repertoire diversity changes with age. Four age groups were formed from the donors: young (average approximately 15 years), middle-aged (less than 40), aged (about 62) and long-lived (about 80). The study analyzed two additional independent replicas of 1 million unique cDNA reads from the same blood draw for two donors, one aged 18 to 29 and one aged 80 or older. General conclusions and limits of the study: Observed TCR beta diversity per million T cells fell roughly linearly with age, and a significant reduction was already apparent by age roughly 40. Donor CMV infection status was unknown, potentially confounding age-related changes in expanded clonotypes. A strong correlation was found between observed TCR beta diversity and the percentage of naive T cells measured by flow cytometry. Conclusive comparison of naive and antigen-experienced compartments was prevented by the profiling of bulk unsorted PBMCs. Total diversity estimates from one million sequenced T cells were considered lower bounds and underestimates. Compared with the aged group, more naive CD4+ T cells, fewer expanded clones and increased TCR diversity were shown by the long-lived group, suggesting age selection.

Receptor amplification or capture employed 5' RACE. This sample was sequenced with an Illumina HiSeq 2500. A second roughly 7 to 11 cycle PCR used a sample-barcoded 5' primer and a J-beta primer mix. Each TCR beta cDNA molecule received a unique molecular identifier from a template-switch 5' adaptor carrying 12 random nucleotides. Each sample yielded at least 2.5 million CDR3-containing paired-end reads. First-strand cDNA synthesis was performed from all RNA using the Mint cDNA synthesis kit, with priming by a TRBC-specific oligonucleotide. After uracil-DNA glycosylase treatment, a first 18-cycle PCR used universal primers M1SS and BC2_uni_R on all cDNA. On the study's bioinformatics: For normalization, 1 million high-quality reads, each with a distinct molecular identifier, were randomly selected from each sample. Instead of being binned into consensus sequences, reads with shared molecular identifiers were discarded. CDR3 identification, clonotype clustering and error correction used MiTCR with a Q25 quality threshold and the strictest error-elimination algorithm. Lower-bound total TCR beta diversity was estimated with a nonparametric unseen species model using Euler transformation. TCRdb redid the processing of the public reads, applying fastp at Q25 and MiXCR, and retained in-frame beta chains. CDR3 protein duplicates are merged, each entry listing the most common genes and DNA. Clone size and V and J calls follow TCRdb, not the original study. A total of hundreds of thousands of distinct CDR3 sequences appear in this sample, around 24% of them only once. Clones ranked in the top ten supply roughly 10% of the sample.

In this sample, this clonotype turned up a few times. Its antigen is not yet known. Base qualities are not provided; no much larger clone lies one nucleotide away. Donors were 39 systemically healthy Caucasian individuals from Russia aged 6 to 90 years. About 9.8 milliliters of peripheral blood were drawn from each donor into EDTA-treated Vacutainer tubes. Ficoll-Paque density-gradient centrifugation was used to isolate PBMCs, with at least 7 million per sample. Total RNA was extracted from PBMCs with Trizol reagent, with at least 5 micrograms obtained per sample. Naive CD45RAhigh/CD27high T cell percentages were measured by flow cytometry on a PBMC aliquot from every donor. Measured from the cysteine to the phenylalanine, the CDR3 is 12 residues long. Here the CDR3 DNA is all that survives: 36 bases in frame from base 1. Based on the germline V gene, the CDR1 and CDR2 sequences are MDHEN and SYDVKM.

These data are also associated with another study on T cells of mothers and their children. The second paper further reports: The donors were nine systemically healthy Caucasian individuals, made up of three mothers and their six children. cDNA synthesis used all of the extracted RNA, with roughly 1.5 ug of RNA in each 15 ul reaction. Sample barcodes and 2-4 random nucleotides were added via the M1S primer in the second PCR. More than 8 million TCR beta CDR3 reads were obtained from each mother, and 2.5 million to 3.5 million reads were obtained from each child. TCR recombination output is similarly shaped by thymic selection in related and unrelated pairs, with a minor effect exerted by inherited differences. Normalized repertoire overlap was always slightly but never significantly higher in related than unrelated mother-child pairs. No persistent microchimeric T cell clones were found, with a detection sensitivity of approximately 110 clones per million clonotypes. The study used deep NGS to compare TCR beta repertoires of mothers and children, seeking features distinguishing related mother-child pairs from unrelated individuals. On average, the children were 11 +/- 4 years old, while the mothers were approximately 41 +/- 4 years old. After adapters were ligated using NEBNext reagents, the libraries underwent 100+100 nt paired-end sequencing on an Illumina HiSeq 2000. Mother and child libraries were prepared a month apart and sequenced in separate runs to prevent cross-contamination. For each donor, between about 500,000 and 2,200,000 distinct TCR beta clonotypes were identified. Naive TCR beta clonotypes were estimated from low-frequency clonotypes matched to each donor's FACS-determined naive share, without sorting.

The source is a boy between 10 and 17 years old in good health. The sample was blood. The sequence is built from TRBV28 and TRBJ2-5, with the D segment identity uncertain. The DNA end favors TRBJ2-7, so the J call may be wrong. DNA sequence: TGTGCCGGCACCCGGGCCACCTACGAGCAGTACTTC. This translates into CAGTRATYEQYF.